The 26 T cell receptor beta chains given below trace back to one sample, sequenced in a study of cytomegalovirus exposure and HLA in healthy donors. Libraries were prepared by immunoSEQ multiplex PCR; TCRdb keeps only in-frame clonotypes and omits some of them. The table has approximately 130,000 clones, over 75% seen once; the top ten hold under 2.5%. The sample taken for sequencing was PBMCs. The receptors shown here come from a woman in her 30s in good health and CMV-seronegative.

The gene calls are TRBV4-3 and TRBJ2-1, with no clear D. The ends were cut back, 0 bases at V and 4 bases at J, with 10 bases in the middle. The CDR3 sequence is 15 residues long. CDR1 and CDR2 from the germline V gene are LGHNA and YSLEER. CDR3: CASSQEVTLYNEQFF. In DNA, the CDR3 is TGCGCCAGCAGCCAAGAAGTGACTTTATACAATGAGCAGTTCTTC.

This chain joins TRBV19 and TRBJ2-1; a weak D match, TRBD2 (5 bases). The CDR3 totals 15 residues. The germline V gene encodes CDR1 LNHDA and CDR2 SQIVND (reference sequence). Trimming stripped 5 bases from V and 4 bases from J, with 15 bases between. The CDR3 DNA reads as TGTGCCAGTAGTCCAACTAGATCCCGTTACAATGAGCAGTTCTTC. It yields the protein CASSPTRSRYNEQFF.

The chain couples TRBV13 to TRBJ2-7; maybe TRBD1 (5 bases). Germline lookup yields CDR1 PRHDT and CDR2 FYEKMQ (reference sequence). The CDR3 covers 16 residues. Trimming left V 4 bases short and J 6 bases short, with 22 bases between. The CDR3 DNA sequence: TGTGCCAGCAGCTCCCTGGGGCAGCCCCTTTCGCGCGAGCAGTACTTC. Amino acid sequence: CASSSLGQPLSREQYF.

This CDR3 reads CASSQGLFTDTQYF. DNA for the CDR3: TGCGCCAGCAGCCAAGGGCTTTTCACAGATACGCAGTATTTT. The chain employs TRBV4-1 and TRBJ2-3; D gene unclear. Germline V CDR1 and CDR2: MGHRA, YSYEKL. Trimming removed 1 base at V and 2 bases at J, with 7 bases between. The CDR3 runs 14 residues.

The V gene is TRBV7-2, the J gene TRBJ2-5; 7 nucleotides agree with TRBD1. Germline CDR1 SGHTA, CDR2 FQGNSA. The CDR3 covers 14 residues. J lost 6 bases, V lost 5 bases, and 9 bases had no gene match. For the CDR3, the DNA is TGTGCCAGCAGCCCCCCGACAGGGTTACAGACCCAGTACTTC. This gives the protein CASSPPTGLQTQYF.

V is TRBV30 and J is TRBJ2-2, with a weak D call TRBD1 (6 bases). The CDR3 sequence is 14 residues long. The ends were cut back, 7 bases at V and 2 bases at J, with 14 bases in the middle. Germline CDR1 reads GTSNPN; CDR2 reads SVGIG (reference sequence). Written as DNA, the CDR3 is TGTGCCTCCTTCGGGGACAAAAACACCGGGGAGCTGTTTTTT. Translated: CASFGDKNTGELFF.

The V call is TRBV29-1, the J call TRBJ1-1; D is ambiguous. The CDR3 runs to 12 residues. Germline CDR1 SQVTM, CDR2 ANQGSEA. With 4 bases removed from V and 3 bases from J, the gap between germline ends came to 9 bases. CDR3 sequence: CSVGVRDTEAFF. CDR3 in DNA: TGCAGCGTTGGGGTTCGGGACACTGAAGCTTTCTTT.

V is TRBV10-3 and J is TRBJ2-3; the D is unclear. The germline CDR1 and CDR2 sequences are ENHRY and SYGVKD. The CDR3 has 15 residues. Deletions cut 0 bases from V and 2 bases from J, with 9 bases between. CDR3: CAISESNTPTDTQYF. CDR3 sequence (DNA): TGTGCCATCAGTGAGTCGAATACACCCACAGATACGCAGTATTTT.

This chain joins TRBV19 and TRBJ1-4, with 8 bases aligning to TRBD1. The CDR3 totals 15 residues. V shed 3 bases and J 7 bases; nucleotides not matched to a gene: 7. Germline CDR1 is LNHDA and CDR2 is SQIVND (reference sequence). This CDR3 is CASSIPQGVAEKLFF. The DNA for the CDR3 is TGTGCCAGTAGTATCCCACAGGGGGTGGCTGAAAAACTGTTTTTT.

Only a few counts were recorded for this clone. CDR3 sequence (DNA): TGTGCCAGCAGCAATCAAGCCAAAAACATTCAGTACTTC. Translated, it gives CASSNQAKNIQYF. The chain uses TRBV21-1 and TRBJ2-4; the listed D gene, TRBD1, was not tested against the DNA. TRBV21-1 is reported as a pseudogene. The CDR3 runs 13 residues.

The chain recombines TRBV19 with TRBJ2-7; possible D gene TRBD1, 7 bases. The CDR3 is made up of 15 amino acids. Between the trimmed V and J ends, which lost 5 bases and 2 bases, there was a span of 16 bases. Germline values: CDR1 LNHDA, CDR2 SQIVND (reference sequence). The CDR3 loop is CASSSATGRTYEQYF. The DNA for the CDR3 is TGTGCCAGTAGTTCCGCGACAGGGAGGACCTACGAGCAGTACTTC.

The J gene is TRBJ2-1, the V gene TRBV5-1, with D maybe TRBD2 (6 bases). The germline V gene encodes CDR1 SGHRS and CDR2 YFSETQ. The CDR3 is 16 residues long. The V end lost 1 base, the J end lost 6 bases, and 17 bases lay between the germline ends. CDR3 region: CASSLRGIAEGNEQFF. In nucleotides, the CDR3 is TGCGCCAGCAGCTTGCGGGGGATAGCCGAGGGCAATGAGCAGTTCTTC.

This chain connects TRBV12-5 to TRBJ1-1, with unresolved D. The CDR3 length is 14 residues. V was clipped by 7 bases and J by 6 bases, with 18 bases between them. The germline V gene has CDR1 LGHNT and CDR2 FRNRAP. As DNA, the CDR3 is TGTGCTAGTGCCTTGAAGGAGGTTGGGCCTGAAGCTTTCTTT. It translates to CASALKEVGPEAFF. The full variable domain, in which reference TRBV12-5 and TRBJ1-1 provide the parts outside the CDR3, is DARVTQTPRHKVTEMGQEVTMRCQPILGHNTVFWYRQTMMQGLELLAYFRNRAPLDDSGMPKDRFSAEMPDATLATLKIQPSEPRDSAVYFCASALKEVGPEAFFGQGTRLTVV.

This sequence joins TRBV27 and TRBJ2-5; 7 bases align to TRBD2. CDR1 MNHEY and CDR2 SMNVEV come from the germline V gene (reference sequence). After removal of 8 bases from V and 7 bases from J, the junction contained 7 bases not matched to a gene. This CDR3 is 12 amino acids long. The CDR3 DNA reads TGTGCCAGCGCGCCCTGGGGGGGGACCCAGTACTTC. Amino acid sequence: CASAPWGGTQYF.

The chain links TRBV7-9 to TRBJ1-6; 7 nucleotides align to TRBD1. Germline CDR1 SEHNR, CDR2 FQNEAQ (reference sequence). The CDR3 contains 14 residues. V gave up 4 bases and J gave up 9 bases; unmatched junction bases: 6. The CDR3 sequence: CASSSTGMVSPLHF. The CDR3 bases are TGTGCCAGCAGCTCGACAGGGATGGTTTCACCCCTCCACTTT.

The chain has TRBV19 and TRBJ1-5; D is undetermined. V was shortened by 4 bases and J by 1 base, with 14 bases between the two germline ends. The CDR3 is 16 amino acids. From germline, CDR1 is LNHDA and CDR2 SQIVND (reference sequence). This CDR3 is CASSNGRVGSNQPQHF. In DNA form, the CDR3 reads TGTGCCAGTAGTAATGGGAGGGTGGGGAGCAATCAGCCCCAGCATTTT.

The chain combines TRBV5-1 with TRBJ1-6; 7 bases are a match to TRBD1. V lost 6 bases and J lost 8; bases outside the gene matches: 14. The CDR3 is made up of 16 amino acids. Germline assignment: CDR1 SGHRS and CDR2 YFSETQ. CDR3 residues: CASNPGLRTGDSPLHF. The CDR3 nucleotides are TGCGCCAGCAACCCTGGCCTGAGAACAGGGGATTCACCCCTCCACTTT.

V usage is TRBV30 and J usage is TRBJ1-2; maybe TRBD1 (5 bases). V dropped 1 base and J dropped 4 bases, with 16 bases sitting between them. The CDR3 covers 15 residues. The germline CDR1 and CDR2 sequences are GTSNPN and SVGIG (reference sequence). The CDR3 region has the DNA TGTGCCTGGAGTGGGGACTCTTTACCTTCCTATGGCTACACCTTC. This translates into CAWSGDSLPSYGYTF.

The J gene is TRBJ2-7, the V gene TRBV29-1; 10 nucleotides align to TRBD1. V shed 7 bases and J 6 bases; nucleotides not matched to a gene: 3. The CDR3 totals 11 residues. Looked up from germline, CDR1 is SQVTM and CDR2 is ANQGSEA. The CDR3 sequence is CSGDRGGEQYF. The DNA of the CDR3 is TGCAGCGGGGACAGGGGTGGCGAGCAGTACTTC.

The chain recombines TRBV5-1 with TRBJ1-5, with D tentatively TRBD1 (5 bases). V lost 0 bases and J lost 0, with 7 bases in between. Germline V gene sequence: CDR1 SGHRS, CDR2 YFSETQ. The CDR3 loop spans 15 amino acids. The chain's CDR3 is CASSLAGLSNQPQHF. Written as DNA, the CDR3 is TGCGCCAGCAGCTTGGCAGGGCTTAGCAATCAGCCCCAGCATTTT.

V and J are TRBV20-1 and TRBJ2-1, with D possibly being TRBD2 (5 bases). This CDR3 comprises 11 residues. Germline V lookup: CDR1 DFQATT, CDR2 SNEGSKA (reference sequence). Trimming took off 4 bases at V and 9 bases at J, with 10 bases between the two ends. DNA for the CDR3: TGCAGTGCTAATGAGGGTTCTGAGCAGTTCTTC. This gives the protein CSANEGSEQFF.

J is TRBJ2-2 and V is TRBV5-4; D is perhaps TRBD2 (6 bases). CDR1 is SGHNT and CDR2 is YYREEE in the germline V gene (reference sequence). Trimming removed 2 bases at V and 5 bases at J, with 10 bases between. The CDR3 sequence is 14 residues long. The chain's CDR3 is CASSFVGGTGELFF. As DNA, the CDR3 is TGTGCCAGCAGCTTTGTGGGGGGAACCGGGGAGCTGTTTTTT.

The chain links TRBV6-5 to TRBJ2-7; 9 bases are a match to TRBD1. J lost 2 bases, V lost 6 bases, and 5 bases had no gene match. Germline loops: CDR1 MNHEY, CDR2 SVGAGI. This CDR3 is built from 14 residues. This CDR3 is CASRPGQGTYEQYF. The CDR3 bases are TGTGCCAGCAGGCCGGGACAGGGCACCTACGAGCAGTACTTC.

This clone appeared a single time. The chain employs TRBV12-1 and TRBJ1-5; TRBD1, the table's D call, lacks a check against the DNA. TRBV12-1 is tagged as a pseudogene. The CDR3 is 12 residues long. The DNA of the CDR3 is TGTGCCAGCAGCTCAGGGAATCAGCCCCAGCATTTT. It codes for CASSSGNQPQHF.

The chain joins TRBV7-6 to TRBJ2-1; D call uncertain. V was clipped by 1 base and J by 0 bases, with 7 bases between them. CDR3 length equals 15 residues. CDR1 and CDR2 from the germline V gene are SGHVS and FNYEAQ. The CDR3 DNA sequence: TGTGCCAGCAGCTTAGACTACTCCTCCTACAATGAGCAGTTCTTC. This gives the protein CASSLDYSSYNEQFF.

The CDR3 bases are TGTGCCTGGAGTCCAGGGAGGAAAGAGACCCAGTACTTC. Translation: CAWSPGRKETQYF. The chain carries TRBV30 and TRBJ2-5, with TRBD2 as a possible D gene (6 bases). Trimming stripped 2 bases from V and 3 bases from J, with 10 bases between. The germline V gene encodes CDR1 GTSNPN and CDR2 SVGIG (reference sequence). The CDR3 runs 13 residues.